There are a few counts of the clone carrying this T cell receptor beta chain. This sample is part of a study of blood T cell repertoires in COVID-19. As for the study in general: The United States, Italy and Spain were the sources of the acute and convalescent COVID-19 samples. PBMCs, B-cell-depleted T cells, or T cells provided the cDNA or gDNA that made up the material.

Using immunoSEQ multiplex PCR, the repertoire was profiled, and TCRdb retains in-frame clones only, with some absent. Among 200,000 to 250,000 clones listed, around 88% were seen once. This TCR was recovered from a man between 18 and 29 years old with active or convalescent COVID-19. Sequencing was done on a sample of peripheral blood.

Here the CDR3 reads CASSQDPLTDTQYF. The CDR3 region has the DNA TGCGCCAGCAGCCAAGATCCCCTCACAGATACGCAGTATTTT. The V gene is TRBV4-1, the J gene TRBJ2-3; D gene uncertain. The CDR3 is 14 residues long. V was cut by 0 bases and J by 2 bases, with 6 bases left in between. Looked up from germline, CDR1 is MGHRA and CDR2 is YSYEKL.